This T cell receptor (beta chain) emerged from a study of OX40 agonist ivuxolimab in advanced cancers. Study at large: Intravenous ivuxolimab at 0.01 to 10 mg/kg was given to patients every 2 weeks. Three patients, one with hepatocellular carcinoma and two with cutaneous melanoma, responded partially. General observations from the study: Fewer expanded clones were found on average in CD4+ than in CD8+ T cells. Clonal expansion was among the lowest in partial responders at 0.1-3.0 mg/kg, especially CD8+.

Sequenced by immunoSEQ multiplex PCR; TCRdb stores in-frame clones only, minus some. Among about 67,000 clones listed, just over 90% were seen once. As to this clone: The antigen is not known.

Germline lookup yields CDR1 SGDLS and CDR2 YYNGEE. The CDR3 covers 14 residues. Trimming shortened V by 0 bases and J by 2 bases, and 8 bases separated the two germline ends. V and J are TRBV9 and TRBJ1-1; D call uncertain. This sequence was found in an adult with an advanced solid tumor such as melanoma, head and neck, liver or kidney cancer. The input for sequencing was CD4+ or CD8+ T cells sorted from blood, taken in a trial of the OX40 agonist ivuxolimab. The DNA of the CDR3 is TGTGCCAGCAGCGTAGTGGCGGCCAACACTGAAGCTTTCTTT. The encoded protein is CASSVVAANTEAFF.